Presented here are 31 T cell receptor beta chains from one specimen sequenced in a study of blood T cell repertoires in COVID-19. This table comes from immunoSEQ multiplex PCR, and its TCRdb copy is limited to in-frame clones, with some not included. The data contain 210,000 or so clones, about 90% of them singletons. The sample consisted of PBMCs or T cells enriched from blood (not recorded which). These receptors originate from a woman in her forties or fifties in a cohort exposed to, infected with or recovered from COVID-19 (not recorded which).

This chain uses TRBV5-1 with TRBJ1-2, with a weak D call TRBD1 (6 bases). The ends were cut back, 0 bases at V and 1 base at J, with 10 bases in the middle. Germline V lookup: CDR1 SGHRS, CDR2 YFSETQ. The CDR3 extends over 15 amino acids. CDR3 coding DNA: TGCGCCAGCAGCTTGGGGGACACCCTTAACTATGGCTACACCTTC. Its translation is CASSLGDTLNYGYTF.

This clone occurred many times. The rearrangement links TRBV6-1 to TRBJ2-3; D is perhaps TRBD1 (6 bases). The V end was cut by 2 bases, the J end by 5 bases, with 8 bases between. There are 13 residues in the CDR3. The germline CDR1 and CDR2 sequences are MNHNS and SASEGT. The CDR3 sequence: CASSEWGQDTQYF. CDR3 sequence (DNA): TGTGCCAGCAGTGAATGGGGACAAGATACGCAGTATTTT.

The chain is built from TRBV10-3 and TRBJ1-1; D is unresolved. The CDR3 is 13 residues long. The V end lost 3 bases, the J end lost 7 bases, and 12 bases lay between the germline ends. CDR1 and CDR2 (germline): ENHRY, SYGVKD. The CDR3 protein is CAISEELVSEAFF. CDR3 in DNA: TGTGCCATCAGTGAAGAGTTGGTTAGTGAAGCTTTCTTT.

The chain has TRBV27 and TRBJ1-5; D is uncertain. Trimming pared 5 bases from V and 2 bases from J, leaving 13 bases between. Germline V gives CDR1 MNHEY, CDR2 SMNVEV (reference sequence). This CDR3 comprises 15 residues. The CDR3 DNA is TGTGCCAGCAGTGGCCATGGGAGCGGCAATCAGCCCCAGCATTTT. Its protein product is CASSGHGSGNQPQHF.

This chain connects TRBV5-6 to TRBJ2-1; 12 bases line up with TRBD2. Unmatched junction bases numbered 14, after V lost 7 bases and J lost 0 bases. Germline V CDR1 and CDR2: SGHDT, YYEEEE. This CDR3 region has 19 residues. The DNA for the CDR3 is TGTGCCAGCCGTCAAAGGACTAGCGGGGTATCTAGCTCCTACAATGAGCAGTTCTTC. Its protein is CASRQRTSGVSSSYNEQFF. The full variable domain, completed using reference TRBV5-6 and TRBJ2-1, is DAGVTQSPTHLIKTRGQQVTLRCSPKSGHDTVSWYQQALGQGPQFIFQYYEEEERQRGNFPDRFSGHQFPNYSSELNVNALLLGDSALYLCASRQRTSGVSSSYNEQFFGPGTRLTVL.

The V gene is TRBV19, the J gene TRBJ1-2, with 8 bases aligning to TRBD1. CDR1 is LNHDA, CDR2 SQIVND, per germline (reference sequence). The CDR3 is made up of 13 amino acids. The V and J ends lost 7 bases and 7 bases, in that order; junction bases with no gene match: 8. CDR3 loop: CASTLDRGGGYTF. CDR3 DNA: TGTGCCAGTACCTTAGACAGGGGCGGTGGCTACACCTTC.

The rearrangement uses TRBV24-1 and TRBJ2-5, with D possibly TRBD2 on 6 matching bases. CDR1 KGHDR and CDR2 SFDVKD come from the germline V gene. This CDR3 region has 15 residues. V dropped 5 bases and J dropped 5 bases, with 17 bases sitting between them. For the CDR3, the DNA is TGTGCCACCAGTGGACCTGGCAGGGCGGGGGAGACCCAGTACTTC. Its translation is CATSGPGRAGETQYF.

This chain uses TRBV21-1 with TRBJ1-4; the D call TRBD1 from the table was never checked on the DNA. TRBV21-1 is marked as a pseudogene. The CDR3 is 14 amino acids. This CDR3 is CASSKGAGEEKLFF. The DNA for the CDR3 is TGTGCCAGCAGCAAAGGGGCAGGGGAGGAAAAACTGTTTTTT.

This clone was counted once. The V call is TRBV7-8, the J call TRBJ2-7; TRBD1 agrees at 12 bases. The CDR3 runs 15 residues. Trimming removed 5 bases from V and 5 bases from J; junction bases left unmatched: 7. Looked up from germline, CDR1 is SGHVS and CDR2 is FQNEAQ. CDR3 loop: CASSLRDRGLNEQYF. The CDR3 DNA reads TGTGCCAGCAGCCTCCGGGACAGGGGGCTGAACGAGCAGTACTTC. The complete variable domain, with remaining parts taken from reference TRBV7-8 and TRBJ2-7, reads GAGVSQSPRYKVAKRGQDVALRCDPISGHVSLFWYQQALGQGPEFLTYFQNEAQLDKSGLPSDRFFAERPEGSVSTLKIQRTQQEDSAVYLCASSLRDRGLNEQYFGPGTRLTVT.

As DNA, the CDR3 is TGTGCCAGCAGTTTATTTGGCAGGGGAAATATACTCTCCTACAATGAGCAGTTCTTC. This translates into CASSLFGRGNILSYNEQFF. The V and J genes are TRBV27 and TRBJ2-1; D is perhaps TRBD1 (6 bases). Germline CDR1 MNHEY, CDR2 SMNVEV (reference sequence). This CDR3 contains 19 residues. V lost 1 base to trimming and J lost 0 bases, with 19 bases between them.

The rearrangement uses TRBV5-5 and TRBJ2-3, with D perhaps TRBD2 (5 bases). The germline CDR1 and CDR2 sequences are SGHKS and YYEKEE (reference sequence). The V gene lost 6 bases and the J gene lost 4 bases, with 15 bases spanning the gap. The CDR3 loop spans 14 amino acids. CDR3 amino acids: CASNWRGIPDTQYF. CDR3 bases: TGTGCCAGCAACTGGCGAGGGATTCCAGATACGCAGTATTTT.

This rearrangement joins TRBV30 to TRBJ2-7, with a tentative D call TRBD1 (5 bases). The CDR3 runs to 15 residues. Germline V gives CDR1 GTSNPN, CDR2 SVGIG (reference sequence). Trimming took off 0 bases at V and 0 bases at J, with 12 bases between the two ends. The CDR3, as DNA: TGTGCCTGGAGTGTACCCCGCAGGGCCTCCTACGAGCAGTACTTC. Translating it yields CAWSVPRRASYEQYF.

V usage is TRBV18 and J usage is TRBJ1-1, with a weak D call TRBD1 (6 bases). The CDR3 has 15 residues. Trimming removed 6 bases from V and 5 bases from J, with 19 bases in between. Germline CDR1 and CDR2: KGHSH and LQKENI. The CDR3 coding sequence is TGTGCCAGCTCGAGTCTCAGGGGAGAGGGGACTGAAGCTTTCTTT. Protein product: CASSSLRGEGTEAFF.

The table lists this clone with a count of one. DNA of the CDR3: TGTGCCAGCAGCACCCCGAGAGACAGGGTGTATTCACCCCTCCACTTT. Its protein product is CASSTPRDRVYSPLHF. The chain uses TRBV7-2 and TRBJ1-6; 7 bases fit TRBD1. Germline V CDR1 and CDR2: SGHTA, FQGNSA. Losses at the gene ends were 5 bases for V and 8 bases for J; bases not matched to a gene: 12. This CDR3 is 16 amino acids long.

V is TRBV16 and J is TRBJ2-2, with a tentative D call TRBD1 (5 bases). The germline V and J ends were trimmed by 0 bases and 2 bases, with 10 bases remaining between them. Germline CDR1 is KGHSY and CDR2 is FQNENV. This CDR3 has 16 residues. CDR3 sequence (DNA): TGTGCCAGCAGCCAATCACCAGGGATAAACACCGGGGAGCTGTTTTTT. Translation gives CASSQSPGINTGELFF.

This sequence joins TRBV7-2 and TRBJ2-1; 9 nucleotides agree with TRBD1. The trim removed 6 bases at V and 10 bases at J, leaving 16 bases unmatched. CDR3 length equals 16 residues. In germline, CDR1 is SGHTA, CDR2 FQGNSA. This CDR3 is CASRQELDRGFREQFF. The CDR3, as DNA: TGTGCCAGCAGACAAGAGTTGGACAGGGGTTTTAGGGAGCAGTTCTTC.

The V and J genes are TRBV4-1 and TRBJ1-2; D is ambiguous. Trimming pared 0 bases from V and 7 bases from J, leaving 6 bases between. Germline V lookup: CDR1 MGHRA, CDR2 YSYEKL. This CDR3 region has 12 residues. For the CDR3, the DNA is TGCGCCAGCAGCCAAGAGACTGCTGGCTACACCTTC. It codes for CASSQETAGYTF.

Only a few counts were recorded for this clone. In DNA form, the CDR3 reads TGTGCCAGCAGCGGCCGCTACGAGCAGTACTTC. Translating gives CASSGRYEQYF. The chain links TRBV7-9 to TRBJ2-7; D not resolved. The CDR3 consists of 11 residues. V was cut by 5 bases and J by 3 bases, with 5 bases left in between. CDR1 SEHNR and CDR2 FQNEAQ come from the germline V gene (reference sequence).

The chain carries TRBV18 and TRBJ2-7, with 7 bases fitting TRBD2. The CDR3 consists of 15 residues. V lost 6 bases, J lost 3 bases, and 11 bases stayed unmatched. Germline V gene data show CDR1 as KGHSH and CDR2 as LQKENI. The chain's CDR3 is CASSRGGEGYYEQYF. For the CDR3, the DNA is TGTGCCAGCTCCCGCGGAGGGGAGGGATACTACGAGCAGTACTTC.

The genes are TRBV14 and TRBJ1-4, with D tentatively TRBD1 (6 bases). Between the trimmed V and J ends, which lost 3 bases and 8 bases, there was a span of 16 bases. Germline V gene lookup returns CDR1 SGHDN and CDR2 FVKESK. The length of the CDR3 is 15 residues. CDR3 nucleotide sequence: TGTGCCAGCAGCCATCTGACCGGGACAAGAGAAAAACTGTTTTTT. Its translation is CASSHLTGTREKLFF.

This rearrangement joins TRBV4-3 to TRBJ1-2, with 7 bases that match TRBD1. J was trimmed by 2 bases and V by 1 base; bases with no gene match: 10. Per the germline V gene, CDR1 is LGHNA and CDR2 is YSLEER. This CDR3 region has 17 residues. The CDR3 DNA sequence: TGCGCCAGCAGCCAAGCAGCGCTCAGGGGGTTAAACTATGGCTACACCTTC. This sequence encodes CASSQAALRGLNYGYTF.

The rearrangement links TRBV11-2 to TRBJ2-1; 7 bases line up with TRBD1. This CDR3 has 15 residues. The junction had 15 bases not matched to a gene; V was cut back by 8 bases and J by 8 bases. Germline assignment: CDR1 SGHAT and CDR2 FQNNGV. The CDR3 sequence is CASAPGTENSDEQFF. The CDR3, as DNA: TGTGCCAGCGCCCCCGGGACAGAGAACTCGGATGAGCAGTTCTTC. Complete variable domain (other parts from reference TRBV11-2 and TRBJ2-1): EAGVAQSPRYKIIEKRQSVAFWCNPISGHATLYWYQQILGQGPKLLIQFQNNGVVDDSQLPKDRFSAERLKGVDSTLKIQPAKLEDSAVYLCASAPGTENSDEQFFGPGTRLTVL.

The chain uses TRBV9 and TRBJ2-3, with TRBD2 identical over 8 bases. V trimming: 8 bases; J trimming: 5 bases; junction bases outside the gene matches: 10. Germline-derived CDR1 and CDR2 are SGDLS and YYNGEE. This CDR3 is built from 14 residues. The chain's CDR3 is CASTAGLVEDTQYF. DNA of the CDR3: TGTGCCAGTACTGCGGGACTAGTTGAAGATACGCAGTATTTT.

The CDR3 nucleotides are TGTGCCAGCAGTAGCGGAAAAAGCTCCTACGAGCAGTACTTC. It yields the protein CASSSGKSSYEQYF. This rearrangement joins TRBV6-5 to TRBJ2-7, with D possibly TRBD2 on 5 matching bases. The germline V and J ends were trimmed by 5 bases and 0 bases, with 11 bases remaining between them. Germline loops: CDR1 MNHEY, CDR2 SVGAGI. The CDR3 extends over 14 amino acids.

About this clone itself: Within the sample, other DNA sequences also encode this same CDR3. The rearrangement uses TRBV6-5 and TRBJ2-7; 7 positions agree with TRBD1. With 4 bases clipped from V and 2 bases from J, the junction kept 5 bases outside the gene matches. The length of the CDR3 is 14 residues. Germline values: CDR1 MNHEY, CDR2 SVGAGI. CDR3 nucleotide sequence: TGTGCCAGCAGTTCGGGACAGCTCCCCTACGAGCAGTACTTC. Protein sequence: CASSSGQLPYEQYF.

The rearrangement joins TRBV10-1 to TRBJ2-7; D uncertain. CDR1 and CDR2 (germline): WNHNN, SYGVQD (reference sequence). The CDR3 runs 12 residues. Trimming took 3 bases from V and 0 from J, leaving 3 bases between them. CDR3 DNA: TGCGCCAGCAGTGATAGCTCCTACGAGCAGTACTTC. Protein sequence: CASSDSSYEQYF.

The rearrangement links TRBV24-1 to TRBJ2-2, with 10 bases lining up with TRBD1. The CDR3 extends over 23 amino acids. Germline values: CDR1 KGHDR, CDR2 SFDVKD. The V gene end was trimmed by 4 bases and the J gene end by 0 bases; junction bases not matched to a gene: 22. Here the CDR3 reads CATSESDRGRGGRLASNTGELFF. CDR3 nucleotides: TGTGCCACCAGTGAGTCTGACAGGGGGCGAGGAGGACGATTGGCCTCGAACACCGGGGAGCTGTTTTTT.

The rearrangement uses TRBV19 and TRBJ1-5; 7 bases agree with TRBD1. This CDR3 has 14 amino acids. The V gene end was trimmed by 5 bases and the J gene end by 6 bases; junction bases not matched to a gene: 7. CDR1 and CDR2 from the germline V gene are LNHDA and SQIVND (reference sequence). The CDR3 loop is CASSYRGMSQPQHF. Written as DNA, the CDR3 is TGTGCCAGTAGTTACAGGGGAATGAGTCAGCCCCAGCATTTT. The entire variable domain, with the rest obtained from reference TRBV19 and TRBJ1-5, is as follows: DGGITQSPKYLFRKEGQNVTLSCEQNLNHDAMYWYRQDPGQGLRLIYYSQIVNDFQKGDIAEGYSVSREKKESFPLTVTSAQKNPTAFYLCASSYRGMSQPQHFGDGTRLSIL.

CDR3 in DNA: TGTGCCAGCAGTGATAGTAGGGGGGGCTCCTACAATGAGCAGTTCTTC. It encodes CASSDSRGGSYNEQFF. The gene calls are TRBV25-1 and TRBJ2-1; D might be TRBD2 (7 bases). V gave up 3 bases and J gave up 0 bases, with 12 bases separating them. The CDR3 has 16 amino acids. The germline gives CDR1 MGHDK, CDR2 SYGVNS.

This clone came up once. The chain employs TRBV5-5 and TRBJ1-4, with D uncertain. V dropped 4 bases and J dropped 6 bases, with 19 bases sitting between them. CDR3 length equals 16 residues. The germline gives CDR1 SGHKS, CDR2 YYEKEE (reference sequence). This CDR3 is CASSPPLAGFDEKLFF. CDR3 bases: TGTGCCAGCAGCCCTCCGTTGGCGGGCTTCGATGAAAAACTGTTTTTT.

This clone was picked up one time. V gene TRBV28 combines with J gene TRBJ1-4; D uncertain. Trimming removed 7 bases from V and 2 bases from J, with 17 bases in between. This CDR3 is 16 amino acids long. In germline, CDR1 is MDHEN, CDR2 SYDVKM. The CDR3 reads CASTLWGAGTNEKLFF. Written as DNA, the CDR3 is TGTGCCAGCACCTTATGGGGTGCGGGGACTAATGAAAAACTGTTTTTT.